This T cell receptor beta chain was retrieved from a study of human T cells and chemical hapten exposure. Study background: Small pooled library volume differences chiefly drove per-sample TCR yield variation.

Study-wide findings and caveats: Patch test score was positively correlated with the counts of TCRs that had expanded at PT1.

Time point noted: patch test 1, 2 weeks after DPC sensitization. As for treatment: therapeutic diphenylcyclopropenone sensitization with weekly scalp DPC. Unseparated into fractions, whole blood served as the source from which total RNA was extracted. This CDR3 is 13 amino acids long. The germline V gene encodes CDR1 LGHDT and CDR2 YNNKEL (reference sequence). V gave up 0 bases and J gave up 10 bases, with 10 bases separating them. Individual cDNA molecules each carried unique molecular identifiers attached by the library. In TCRdb, the RACE reads were re-called with MiXCR into one record per CDR3 protein. The repertoire holds around 99,000 distinct CDR3 sequences, with approximately 13% as singletons. To note about this clonotype: Its antigen is as yet unknown.

The chain has TRBV3-1 and TRBJ2-1; D is ambiguous. This receptor was obtained from a woman aged 40 to 55 with alopecia areata. Some clones in this sample may be carry-over from other donors' samples. The source was whole blood, collected in connection with sensitization to the hapten diphenylcyclopropenone (DPC). This CDR3 is CASSQDWAPEQFF. The CDR3 bases are TGTGCCAGCAGCCAAGATTGGGCGCCGGAGCAGTTCTTC.